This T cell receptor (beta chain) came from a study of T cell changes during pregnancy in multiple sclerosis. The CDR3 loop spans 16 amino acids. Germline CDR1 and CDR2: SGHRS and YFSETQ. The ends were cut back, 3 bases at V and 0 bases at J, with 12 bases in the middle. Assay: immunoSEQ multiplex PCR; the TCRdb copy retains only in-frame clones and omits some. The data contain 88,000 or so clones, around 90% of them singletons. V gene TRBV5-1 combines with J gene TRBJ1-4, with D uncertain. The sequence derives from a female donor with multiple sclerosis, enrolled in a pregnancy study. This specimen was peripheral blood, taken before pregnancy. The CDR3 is CASSSGSTATNEKLFF. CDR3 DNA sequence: TGCGCCAGCAGCTCTGGGAGCACGGCAACTAATGAAAAACTGTTTTTT.